This TCR beta chain was identified in a study of cytomegalovirus exposure and HLA in healthy donors. Study context: Some 200 million T cells yielded more than 90 million unique TCR beta sequences, as an earlier analysis found.

Study-wide points: Productive status was seen about 90% or about 30% of the time for most TCR beta V segments in an earlier analysis.

In the PCR, 60 Vbeta and 13 Jbeta primers were used. The protocol was immunoSEQ multiplex PCR, while the TCRdb copy is restricted to in-frame clones and leaves out a portion. The data hold about 79,000 clones, with about three quarters observed a single time. Concerning this clone itself: As yet, its antigen is unknown.

In germline, CDR1 is MDHEN, CDR2 SYDVKM. V trimming: 6 bases; J trimming: 4 bases; junction bases outside the gene matches: 8. This CDR3 comprises 15 residues. Source material: PBMCs. The V gene is TRBV28, the J gene TRBJ2-3; 9 nucleotides agree with TRBD1. This sequence originates from a man aged 55 to 70 in good health and CMV-seronegative. The DNA of the CDR3 is TGTGCCAGCAGCTTGACAGGGGGTACGTCAGATACGCAGTATTTT. Translating gives CASSLTGGTSDTQYF.